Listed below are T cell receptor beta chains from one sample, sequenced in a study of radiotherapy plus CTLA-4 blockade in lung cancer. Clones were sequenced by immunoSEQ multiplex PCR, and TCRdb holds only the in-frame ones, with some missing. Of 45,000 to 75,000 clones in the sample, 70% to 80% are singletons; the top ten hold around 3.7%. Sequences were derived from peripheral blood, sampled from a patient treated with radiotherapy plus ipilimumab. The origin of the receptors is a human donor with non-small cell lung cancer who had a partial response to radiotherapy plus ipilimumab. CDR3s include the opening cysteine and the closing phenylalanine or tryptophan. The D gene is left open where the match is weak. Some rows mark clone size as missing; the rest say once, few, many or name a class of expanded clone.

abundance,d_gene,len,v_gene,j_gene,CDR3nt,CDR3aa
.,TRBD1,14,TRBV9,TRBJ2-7,TGTGCCAGCAGCGGGGGACAGGGGCCTTACGAGCAGTACTTC,CASSGGQGPYEQYF
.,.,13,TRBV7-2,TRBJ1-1,TGTGCCAGCAGCTTATACAGGTACACTGAAGCTTTCTTT,CASSLYRYTEAFF
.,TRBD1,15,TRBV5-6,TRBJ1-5,TGTGCCAGCAGTCTGGACAGGACTAGCAATCAGCCCCAGCATTTT,CASSLDRTSNQPQHF
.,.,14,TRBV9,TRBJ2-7,TGTGCCAGCAGCCCTTTAGCGGAAAGCTACGAGCAGTACTTC,CASSPLAESYEQYF
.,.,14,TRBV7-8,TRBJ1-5,TGTGCCAGCAGCTTATCCGGGGACAATCAGCCCCAGCATTTT,CASSLSGDNQPQHF
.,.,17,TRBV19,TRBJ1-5,TGTGCCAGTAGTATTGGTGAGGGATTGGGCGGGATGCAGCCCCAGCATTTT,CASSIGEGLGGMQPQHF
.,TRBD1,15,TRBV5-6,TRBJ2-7,TGTGCCAGCAGCTTCAACAGGGGCAGAGGCTACGAGCAGTACTTC,CASSFNRGRGYEQYF
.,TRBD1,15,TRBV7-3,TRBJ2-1,TGTGCCAGCAGCCCCCGGGACAGGGTGAACAATGAGCAGTTCTTC,CASSPRDRVNNEQFF
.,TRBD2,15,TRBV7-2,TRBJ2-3,TGTGCCAGCAGCCCTAGCGGGGGGGCCGCAGATACGCAGTATTTT,CASSPSGGAADTQYF
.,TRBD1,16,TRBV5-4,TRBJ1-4,TGTGCCAGCAGCTTCGAAGGGGACAGGGCTGATGAAAAACTGTTTTTT,CASSFEGDRADEKLFF
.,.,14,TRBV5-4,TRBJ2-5,TGTGCCAGCAGCTTCCCTGGCGGGGACGAGACCCAGTACTTC,CASSFPGGDETQYF
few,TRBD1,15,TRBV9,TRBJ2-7,TGTGCCAGCAGCGTTGATCCGGGACAGGGGGGGGAGCAGTACTTC,CASSVDPGQGGEQYF
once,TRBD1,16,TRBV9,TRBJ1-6,TGTGCCAGCAGCCCCCGGACAGGGATGGGGAATTCACCCCTCCACTTT,CASSPRTGMGNSPLHF
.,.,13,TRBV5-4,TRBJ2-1,TGTGCCAGCAGCTTGGTGAGGGACAATGAGCAGTTCTTC,CASSLVRDNEQFF
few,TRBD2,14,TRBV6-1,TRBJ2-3,TGTGCCATCTTTAGCGGGGGGGGGACAGATACGCAGTATTTT,CAIFSGGGTDTQYF
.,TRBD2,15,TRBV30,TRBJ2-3,TGTGCCTGGAGACAACTAGCGGGGGGCACAGATACGCAGTATTTT,CAWRQLAGGTDTQYF
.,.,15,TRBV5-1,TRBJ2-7,TGCGCCAGCAGCCCTAACAGGGCCGTCTCCTACGAGCAGTACTTC,CASSPNRAVSYEQYF
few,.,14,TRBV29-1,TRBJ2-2,TGCAGCGTTTTTTGGGGGCGATCCACCGGGGAGCTGTTTTTT,CSVFWGRSTGELFF
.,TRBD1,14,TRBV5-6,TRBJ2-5,TGTGCCAGCATGAGGGACAGTCGTGCCGAGACCCAGTACTTC,CASMRDSRAETQYF
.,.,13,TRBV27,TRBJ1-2,TGTGCCAGCAGTTCCGGCAGGGCCGGAGGCTACACCTTC,CASSSGRAGGYTF
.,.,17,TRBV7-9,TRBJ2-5,TGTGCCAGCAGCTTAGAGGTTGCGTGGGGCGTGGGGGAGACCCAGTACTTC,CASSLEVAWGVGETQYF
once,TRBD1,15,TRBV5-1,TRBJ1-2,TGCGCCAGCAGCCCCCTGCGACAGGGAGTGGGTGGCTACACCTTC,CASSPLRQGVGGYTF
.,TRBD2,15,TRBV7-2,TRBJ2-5,TGTGCCAGCAGCACCGTCGGGGGGGTCAGAGAGACCCAGTACTTC,CASSTVGGVRETQYF
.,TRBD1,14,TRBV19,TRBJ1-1,TGTGCCAGTAAGCCACAGGGGAGGAACACTGAAGCTTTCTTT,CASKPQGRNTEAFF
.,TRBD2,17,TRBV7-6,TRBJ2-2,TGTGCCAGCAGCTTAGGGTCGGCGGGGGGGCCAACCGGGGAGCTGTTTTTT,CASSLGSAGGPTGELFF
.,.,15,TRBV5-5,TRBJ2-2,TGTGCCAGCAGCAAACAGGCCCCCGGAACCGGGGAGCTGTTTTTT,CASSKQAPGTGELFF
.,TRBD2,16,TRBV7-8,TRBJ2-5,TGTGCCAGCAGCTCCACCGGCGGGGGTGTGAGAGAGACCCAGTACTTC,CASSSTGGGVRETQYF
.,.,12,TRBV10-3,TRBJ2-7,TGTGCCATCAGTGAGACAGGAGGGGAGCAGTACTTC,CAISETGGEQYF
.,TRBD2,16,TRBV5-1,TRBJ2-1,TGCGCCAGCAGCTTACTAGCGGCGATGCTGGGGAGTGAGCAGTTCTTC,CASSLLAAMLGSEQFF
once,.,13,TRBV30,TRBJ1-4,TGTGCCTGGTTATCAGGGTCTAATGAAAAACTGTTTTTT,CAWLSGSNEKLFF
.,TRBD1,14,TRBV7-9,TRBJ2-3,TGTGCCAGCCATGGGACAGGTTTAACAGATACGCAGTATTTT,CASHGTGLTDTQYF
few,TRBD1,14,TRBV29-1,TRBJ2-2,TGCAGCGTTGGGACGACAGGGAACGCCGGGGAGCTGTTTTTT,CSVGTTGNAGELFF
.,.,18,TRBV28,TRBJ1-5,TGTGCCAGCAGTTTAGGCCTCCCTAGGGGGGGCCGCAATCAGCCCCAGCATTTT,CASSLGLPRGGRNQPQHF
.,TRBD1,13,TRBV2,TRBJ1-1,TGTGCCAGCAGCGTGACAGGGGACGCTGAAGCTTTCTTT,CASSVTGDAEAFF
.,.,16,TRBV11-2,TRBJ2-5,TGTGCCAGCAGCTTAGGGGCCGGAGGGCGGCAAGAGACCCAGTACTTC,CASSLGAGGRQETQYF
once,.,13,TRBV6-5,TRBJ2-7,TGTGCCAGCAGTCTCCAGGGTAGCTACGAGCAGTACTTC,CASSLQGSYEQYF
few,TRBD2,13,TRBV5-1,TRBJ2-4,TGCGCCAGCAGCCCTCCTAGCGGGGAAATTCAGTACTTC,CASSPPSGEIQYF
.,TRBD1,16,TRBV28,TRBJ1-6,TGTGCCAGCAGTCCCGCCGGGACAGCTTATAATTCACCCCTCCACTTT,CASSPAGTAYNSPLHF
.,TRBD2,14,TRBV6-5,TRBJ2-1,TGTGCCAGCAGGGGGGGGAGCTCCTACAATGAGCAGTTCTTC,CASRGGSSYNEQFF
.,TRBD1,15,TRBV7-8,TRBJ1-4,TGTGCCAGCAGCTTACTTTCGGACAGGGATGAAAAACTGTTTTTT,CASSLLSDRDEKLFF
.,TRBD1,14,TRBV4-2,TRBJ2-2,TGTGCCAGCAGCCAGGACAGGGGCACCGGGGAGCTGTTTTTT,CASSQDRGTGELFF
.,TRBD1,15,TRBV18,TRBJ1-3,TGTGCCAGCTCACCACAGACAGGGACTGGAAACACCATATATTTT,CASSPQTGTGNTIYF
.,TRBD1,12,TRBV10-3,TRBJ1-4,TGTGCCGCGGGACAGGGGAGTGAAAAACTGTTTTTT,CAAGQGSEKLFF
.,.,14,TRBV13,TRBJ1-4,TGTGCCAGCAGCTTCCGGACTTTTAATGAAAAACTGTTTTTT,CASSFRTFNEKLFF
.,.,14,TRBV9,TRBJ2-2,TGTGCCAGCAGCCTCCGTATAGCCGCCGGGGAGCTGTTTTTT,CASSLRIAAGELFF
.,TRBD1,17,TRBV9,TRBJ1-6,TGTGCCAGCAGCGTAGAGGACAGGGCATCCTATAATTCACCCCTCCACTTT,CASSVEDRASYNSPLHF
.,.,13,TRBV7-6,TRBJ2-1,TGTGCCAGCAGCTTAACAGACAAGAATGAGCAGTTCTTC,CASSLTDKNEQFF
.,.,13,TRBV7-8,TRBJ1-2,TGTGCCAGCAGCTTAATTCCCTTACGGGGCTACACCTTC,CASSLIPLRGYTF
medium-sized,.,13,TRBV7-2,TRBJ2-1,TGTGCCAGCAGCATGGGAGGTTGGGATGAGCAGTTCTTC,CASSMGGWDEQFF
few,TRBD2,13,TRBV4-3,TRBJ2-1,TGCGCCAGCAGCCAGGGACTACGGAATGAGCAGTTCTTC,CASSQGLRNEQFF
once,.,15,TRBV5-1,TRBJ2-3,TGCGCCAGCAGCTTTTTACAGGTTGCCACAGATACGCAGTATTTT,CASSFLQVATDTQYF
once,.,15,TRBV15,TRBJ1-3,TGTGCCACCAGCAGAGATACGGGGTCTGGAAACACCATATATTTT,CATSRDTGSGNTIYF